Listed here is a single T cell receptor beta chain. Its antigen is unidentified. The data derive from a study of cytomegalovirus exposure and HLA in healthy donors. The PCR contained 60 Vbeta and 13 Jbeta primers. Authors' processing steps: A follow-up analysis tallied about 88 million unique TCR beta chains, approximately 11 million shared. Assay used: immunoSEQ multiplex PCR; TCRdb lists only in-frame clones, some missing. D and trimming were read from the DNA, whereas the V and J calls and clone size are those reported in that table. The sample lists around 140,000 clones, approximately 75% occurring once. Trimming took 5 bases from V and 8 from J; bases not matched to a gene: 6. There are 14 residues in the CDR3. Germline CDR1 reads MRHNA; CDR2 reads SNTAGT. Study findings and constraints: The study found most TCR sequences rare, yet found some public TCRs in many donors. Available immune exposure information was restricted to CMV serostatus only. Within an earlier analysis, most TCR beta V segments proved productive either about 87% or about 30% of the time.

The sample comprised PBMCs. The J gene is TRBJ2-1, the V gene TRBV6-4; 10 nucleotides agree with TRBD2. The sequence came from a middle-aged man in good health and CMV-seropositive. CDR3 sequence: CASSLAGAPHEQFF. The CDR3, as DNA: TGTGCCAGCAGTCTAGCGGGAGCGCCCCATGAGCAGTTCTTC.